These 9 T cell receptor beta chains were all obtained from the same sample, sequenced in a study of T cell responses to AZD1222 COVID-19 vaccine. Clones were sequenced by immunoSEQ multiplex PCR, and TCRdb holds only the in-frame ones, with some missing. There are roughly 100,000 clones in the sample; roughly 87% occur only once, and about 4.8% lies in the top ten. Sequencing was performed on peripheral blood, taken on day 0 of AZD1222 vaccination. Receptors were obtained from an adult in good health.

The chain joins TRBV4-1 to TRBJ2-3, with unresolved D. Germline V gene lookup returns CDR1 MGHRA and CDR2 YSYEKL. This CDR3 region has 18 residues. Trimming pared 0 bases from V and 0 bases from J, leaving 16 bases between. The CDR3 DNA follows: TGCGCCAGCAGCCAAGATAGGTTGGGCTTCGGGAGCACAGATACGCAGTATTTT. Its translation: CASSQDRLGFGSTDTQYF.

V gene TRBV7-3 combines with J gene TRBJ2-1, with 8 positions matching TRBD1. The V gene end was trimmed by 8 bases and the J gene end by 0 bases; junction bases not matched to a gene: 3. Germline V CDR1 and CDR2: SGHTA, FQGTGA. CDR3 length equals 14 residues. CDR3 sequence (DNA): TGTGCCAGCTCAGGGGGCTCCTCCTACAATGAGCAGTTCTTC. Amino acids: CASSGGSSYNEQFF.

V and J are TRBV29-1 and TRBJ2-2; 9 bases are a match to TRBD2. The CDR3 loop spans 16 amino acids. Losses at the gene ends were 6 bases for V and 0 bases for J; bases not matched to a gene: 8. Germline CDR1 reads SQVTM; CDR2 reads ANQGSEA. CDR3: CSVLKLAGANTGELFF. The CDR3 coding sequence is TGCAGCGTCCTAAAATTAGCGGGGGCGAACACCGGGGAGCTGTTTTTT.

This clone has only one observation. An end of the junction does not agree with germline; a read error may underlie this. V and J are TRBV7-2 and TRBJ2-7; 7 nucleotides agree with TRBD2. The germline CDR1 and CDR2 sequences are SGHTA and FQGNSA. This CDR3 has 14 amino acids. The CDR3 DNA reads TGTGCCAACAGCCCGAGCGGGGCCTCCTACGAGCAGTACTTC. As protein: CANSPSGASYEQYF.

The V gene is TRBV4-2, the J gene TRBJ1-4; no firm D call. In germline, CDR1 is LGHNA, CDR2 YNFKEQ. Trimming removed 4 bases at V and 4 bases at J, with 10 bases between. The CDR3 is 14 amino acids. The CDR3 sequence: CASSPGELNEKLFF. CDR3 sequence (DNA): TGTGCCAGCAGCCCTGGGGAGCTTAATGAAAAACTGTTTTTT.

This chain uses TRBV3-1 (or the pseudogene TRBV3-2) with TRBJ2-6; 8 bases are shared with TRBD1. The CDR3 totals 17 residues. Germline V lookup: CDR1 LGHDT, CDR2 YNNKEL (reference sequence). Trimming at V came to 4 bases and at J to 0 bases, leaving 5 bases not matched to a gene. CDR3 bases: TGTGCCAGCAGCCTGGACAGGGCACCCTCTGGGGCCAACGTCCTGACTTTC. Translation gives CASSLDRAPSGANVLTF.

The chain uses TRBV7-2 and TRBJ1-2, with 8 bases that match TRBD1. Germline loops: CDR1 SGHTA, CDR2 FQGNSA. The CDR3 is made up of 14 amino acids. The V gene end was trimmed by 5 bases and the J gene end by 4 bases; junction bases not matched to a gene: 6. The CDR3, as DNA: TGTGCCAGCAGCCCCGCCGACAGGGGCTATGGCTACACCTTC. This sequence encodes CASSPADRGYGYTF.

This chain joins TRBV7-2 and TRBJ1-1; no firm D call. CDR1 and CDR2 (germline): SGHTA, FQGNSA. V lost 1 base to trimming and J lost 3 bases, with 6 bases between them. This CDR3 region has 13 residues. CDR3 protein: CASSLDYYTEAFF. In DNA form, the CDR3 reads TGTGCCAGCAGCTTAGATTACTACACTGAAGCTTTCTTT.

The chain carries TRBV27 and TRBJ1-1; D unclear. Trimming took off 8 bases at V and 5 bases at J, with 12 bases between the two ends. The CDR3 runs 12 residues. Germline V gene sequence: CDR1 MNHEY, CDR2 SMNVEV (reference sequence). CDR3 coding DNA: TGTGCCAGCGGCCCGACCGGGACTGAAGCTTTCTTT. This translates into CASGPTGTEAFF.